The present T cell receptor beta chain was sequenced within a study of blood T cell repertoires in COVID-19. As for the study in general: The United States, Italy and Spain were the sources of the acute and convalescent COVID-19 samples. T cells, B-cell-depleted T cells, or PBMCs supplied cDNA or gDNA.

Produced via immunoSEQ multiplex PCR; TCRdb's table is partial and in-frame only. The table shows tens of thousands of clones, with about nine tenths occurring only once. This clonotype originated in a human donor in a cohort sampled during active COVID-19. The sample taken for sequencing was peripheral blood.

This CDR3 reads CASSPSGGLSGANVLTF. Here the CDR3 DNA reads TGTGCCAGCTCACCGAGCGGGGGGCTGTCTGGGGCCAACGTCCTGACTTTC. The chain employs TRBV18 and TRBJ2-6, with 9 bases fitting TRBD2. J was trimmed by 1 base and V by 3 bases; bases with no gene match: 4. Germline V gene data show CDR1 as KGHSH and CDR2 as LQKENI. There are 17 residues in the CDR3.